This T cell receptor beta chain was sequenced for a study of blood T cell repertoires in COVID-19. Germline loops: CDR1 SGHDN, CDR2 FVKESK. The J segment lost 3 bases and the V segment lost 2 bases, leaving 10 bases of the junction unmatched. The CDR3 has 17 amino acids. Produced via immunoSEQ multiplex PCR; TCRdb's table is partial and in-frame only. Altogether under 80,000 clones are present, roughly nine tenths being singletons, with the ten largest covering about 4.4%. The chain joins TRBV14 to TRBJ2-7, with TRBD2 matching over 10 bases. The sequenced sample was peripheral blood. This TCR derives from a man aged 50-60 years with active COVID-19. DNA of the CDR3: TGTGCCAGCAGCCAATCTTCTAGCGGGAGAGGCCACTACGAGCAGTACTTC. Its protein product is CASSQSSSGRGHYEQYF.